Each of the 17 T cell receptor beta chains below was sequenced from the same sample in a study of human T cells and chemical hapten exposure. This sample's time point: patch test 3, about 24 weeks after DPC sensitization. This sample's treatment: therapeutic diphenylcyclopropenone sensitization with weekly scalp DPC. TCRdb itself ran the RACE reads through MiXCR, one entry per CDR3 protein. The table shows 120,000 or so distinct CDR3 sequences, with over 9% occurring only once. Specimen: whole blood, collected in connection with sensitization to the hapten diphenylcyclopropenone (DPC). Receptors were obtained from a woman between 45 and 65 years old with alopecia areata. Some clones in this sample may be carry-over from other donors' samples.

At least ten counts were recorded for this clonotype. The chain carries TRBV28 and TRBJ2-3; TRBD2 agrees at 16 bases. The CDR3 extends over 14 amino acids. Germline-derived CDR1 and CDR2 are MDHEN and SYDVKM. J gave up 14 bases and V 4 bases, and 6 bases lay outside the gene matches. CDR3 in DNA: TGTGCCAGCAGTTCTCAGGGACTAGCGGGGGGGACGTATTTT. Protein sequence: CASSSQGLAGGTYF. Full variable domain (missing parts from reference TRBV28 and TRBJ2-3): DVKVTQSSRYLVKRTGEKVFLECVQDMDHENMFWYRQDPGLGLRLIYFSYDVKMKEKGDIPEGYSVSREKKERFSLILESASTNQTSMYLCASSSQGLAGGTYFGPGTRLTVL.

This clonotype was observed a handful of times. V is TRBV15 and J is TRBJ1-1; D gene unclear. The germline V gene has CDR1 LNHNV and CDR2 YYDKDF (reference sequence). The CDR3 sequence is 12 residues long. V lost 5 bases to trimming and J lost 8 bases, with 12 bases between them. The DNA for the CDR3 is TGTGCCACCAGCCGTGGAACGGGCGAAGCTTTCTTT. Translated: CATSRGTGEAFF.

This clonotype appeared many times. The chain links TRBV27 to TRBJ2-2, with D unclear. Germline CDR1 is MNHEY and CDR2 is SMNVEV (reference sequence). This CDR3 comprises 12 residues. Trimming took off 2 bases at V and 6 bases at J, with 4 bases between the two ends. The CDR3 is CASSLRAGELFF. The CDR3 region has the DNA TGTGCCAGCAGTTTACGGGCCGGGGAGCTGTTTTTT.

The J gene is TRBJ1-1, the V gene TRBV5-4, with TRBD1 matching over 8 bases. The CDR3 has 13 amino acids. Germline assignment: CDR1 SGHNT and CDR2 YYREEE (reference sequence). Trimming at V came to 7 bases and at J to 6 bases, leaving 8 bases not matched to a gene. The CDR3 is CASSNRGSAEAFF. The DNA of the CDR3 is TGTGCCAGCTCCAACAGGGGGTCGGCTGAAGCTTTCTTT.

This clonotype is termed medium-sized. V is TRBV4-3 and J is TRBJ2-3; TRBD2 agrees at 10 bases. Trimming took 1 base from V and 3 from J; bases not matched to a gene: 7. Germline loops: CDR1 LGHNA, CDR2 YSLEER. The CDR3 totals 17 residues. CDR3 bases: TGCGCCAGCAGCCAAGCTCTCCTAGCGGGAGATACAGATACGCAGTATTTT. This codes for CASSQALLAGDTDTQYF.

Many counts were recorded for this clonotype. V and J are TRBV28 and TRBJ2-5; 11 positions agree with TRBD1. V lost 3 bases to trimming and J lost 6 bases; unmatched junction nucleotides: 0. Germline-derived CDR1 and CDR2 are MDHEN and SYDVKM. The CDR3 extends over 13 amino acids. The CDR3 is CASSLDRGQTQYF. The CDR3 nucleotides are TGTGCCAGCAGTTTGGACAGGGGGCAGACCCAGTACTTC.

The sample holds a few counts of this clonotype. The chain employs TRBV6-2 or TRBV6-3 and TRBJ1-2; D is ambiguous. This CDR3 is built from 14 residues. V gave up 8 bases and J gave up 1 base, with 14 bases separating them. The V gene's germline CDR1 is MNHEY and CDR2 SVGEGT. DNA for the CDR3: TGTGCCAGCGGCCCCGTCCCCCGTAACTATGGCTACACCTTC. This sequence encodes CASGPVPRNYGYTF.

The chain uses TRBV20-1 and TRBJ1-4, with TRBD1 identical over 9 bases. This CDR3 has 15 residues. The J segment lost 4 bases and the V segment lost 7 bases, leaving 10 bases of the junction unmatched. Germline V gene sequence: CDR1 DFQATT, CDR2 SNEGSKA (reference sequence). The CDR3 loop is CSVGQGIQINEKLFF. In DNA, the CDR3 is TGCAGTGTGGGACAGGGAATTCAGATTAATGAAAAACTGTTTTTT.

This chain uses TRBV7-2 with TRBJ1-1; no clear D. Trimming removed 4 bases from V and 4 bases from J, with 10 bases in between. The CDR3 is 13 amino acids. Germline V lookup: CDR1 SGHTA, CDR2 FQGNSA. The CDR3 region has the DNA TGTGCCAGCAGCTATGGGTTGGTCACTGAAGCTTTCTTT. Its translation is CASSYGLVTEAFF.

The rearrangement links TRBV5-5 to TRBJ2-1; possibly TRBD2 for D (7 bases). Deletions cut 4 bases from V and 14 bases from J, with 19 bases between. Germline loops: CDR1 SGHKS, CDR2 YYEKEE (reference sequence). CDR3 length equals 13 residues. CDR3 region: CASSPARGGWKFF. The DNA for the CDR3 is TGTGCCAGCAGCCCTGCCAGGGGAGGGTGGAAGTTCTTC. Complete variable domain (other parts from reference TRBV5-5 and TRBJ2-1): DAGVTQSPTHLIKTRGQQVTLRCSPISGHKSVSWYQQVLGQGPQFIFQYYEKEERGRGNFPDRFSARQFPNYSSELNVNALLLGDSALYLCASSPARGGWKFFGPGTRLTVL.

This clonotype has more than one count but fewer than ten. The rearrangement uses TRBV2 and TRBJ2-7; 10 nucleotides match TRBD1. The CDR3 is 12 residues long. Germline CDR1 SNHLY, CDR2 FYNNEI. V trimming: 7 bases; J trimming: 11 bases; junction bases outside the gene matches: 8. Here the CDR3 DNA reads TGTGCCAGCATTGCTGACAGGGGGCGAAAGTACTTC. The encoded protein is CASIADRGRKYF.

This clonotype came up once. The chain uses TRBV3-1 and TRBJ1-1; 7 nucleotides line up with TRBD1. V dropped 0 bases and J dropped 0; count of bases not matched to a gene: 10. Germline CDR1 LGHDT, CDR2 YNNKEL (reference sequence). This CDR3 region has 18 residues. The CDR3 loop reads CASSQDWSKGAMNTEAFF. The CDR3 nucleotides read TGTGCCAGCAGCCAAGATTGGTCCAAGGGGGCGATGAACACTGAAGCTTTCTTT.

CDR3 sequence reads: CASSLLSGVASSAGELFF. The DNA for the CDR3 is TGTGCCAGCAGTTTATTGTCCGGGGTAGCGAGTAGCGCCGGGGAGCTGTTTTTT. The V and J genes are TRBV28 and TRBJ2-2; D perhaps matches TRBD2 (5 bases). This CDR3 region has 18 residues. Germline CDR1 MDHEN, CDR2 SYDVKM. Trimming stripped 1 base from V and 6 bases from J, with 21 bases between. Full variable domain (missing parts from reference TRBV28 and TRBJ2-2): DVKVTQSSRYLVKRTGEKVFLECVQDMDHENMFWYRQDPGLGLRLIYFSYDVKMKEKGDIPEGYSVSREKKERFSLILESASTNQTSMYLCASSLLSGVASSAGELFFGEGSRLTVL.

The DNA for the CDR3 is TGTGCCAGCAGCCTAGGTCCAGGGGTTCCAGATACGCAGTATTTT. This encodes CASSLGPGVPDTQYF. This sequence joins TRBV7-2 and TRBJ2-3; D might be TRBD1 (6 bases). The germline V gene has CDR1 SGHTA and CDR2 FQGNSA. The CDR3 has 15 amino acids. V was pared by 5 bases and J by 4 bases, with 16 bases between.

The CDR3 DNA is TGTGCCAGCAGCGGCGATTCGAACACTGAAGCTTTCTTT. Translated: CASSGDSNTEAFF. V usage is TRBV7-2 and J usage is TRBJ1-1; D is unclear. V was clipped by 5 bases and J by 1 base, with 8 bases between them. Germline loops: CDR1 SGHTA, CDR2 FQGNSA. The CDR3 contains 13 residues. The full variable domain, its missing parts supplied by reference TRBV7-2 and TRBJ1-1, is GAGVSQSPSNKVTEKGKDVELRCDPISGHTALYWYRQSLGQGLEFLIYFQGNSAPDKSGLPSDRFSAERTGGSVSTLTIQRTQQEDSAVYLCASSGDSNTEAFFGQGTRLTVV.

This clonotype turned up a few times. This rearrangement joins TRBV18 to TRBJ2-7; 9 positions agree with TRBD1. V was pared by 1 base and J by 2 bases, with 6 bases of the junction left unmatched. This CDR3 region has 16 residues. In germline, CDR1 is KGHSH, CDR2 LQKENI. Here the CDR3 reads CASSPRQQGATYEQYF. Written as DNA, the CDR3 is TGTGCCAGCTCACCACGACAACAGGGGGCAACCTACGAGCAGTACTTC.

This clonotype was recorded a few times. The V gene is TRBV27, the J gene TRBJ1-6; no clear D gene. V dropped 2 bases and J dropped 7 bases, with 18 bases sitting between them. The CDR3 spans 17 residues. Germline V gene data show CDR1 as MNHEY and CDR2 as SMNVEV (reference sequence). The CDR3 DNA is TGTGCCAGCAGTTTAGCACCTAGGGCGGGTACGAATTCACCCCTCCACTTT. Translating it yields CASSLAPRAGTNSPLHF.